This TCR beta chain was sequenced in a study of neurological immune-mediated disorders. Study results and limitations: Phylogenetic analysis grouped 18 of 34 multiple sclerosis patients' repertoires together, suggesting a possible repertoire signature. Multiple sclerosis patients had less TCR clonal expansion than even healthy controls, unlike HTLV-1-associated myelopathy.

The germline gives CDR1 DFQATT, CDR2 SNEGSKA (reference sequence). The CDR3 has 13 residues. The V segment lost 8 bases and the J segment 5 bases; nucleotides outside the gene matches: 10. Turning to this clonotype: Antigen: not known.

TCRdb reprocessed the 5' RACE reads with MiXCR, giving one entry per CDR3 protein. The repertoire holds some 87,000 distinct CDR3 sequences, with 5.8% as singletons. Time point of the sample: longitudinal time-point 2. V and J are TRBV20-1 and TRBJ1-1, with 8 bases aligning to TRBD1. The clonotype originates from a woman between 55 and 75 years old with multiple sclerosis. Specimen: PBMCs. The CDR3 nucleotides are TGCAGTACTGGTCAGCAGGGGGCAACTGAAGCTTTCTTT. This translates into CSTGQQGATEAFF.